This TCR beta chain comes out of a study of CD8 T cells in Susac syndrome. Whole-study context: Treatment at blood withdrawal was none, corticosteroids, or intravenous immunoglobulin alone in Susac syndrome patients.

Between the trimmed V and J ends, which lost 5 bases and 7 bases, there was a span of 11 bases. The CDR3 length is 12 residues. Patients with Susac syndrome met diagnostic criteria defined recently for definite or probable disease. CD8+ and CD4+ T cells were negatively isolated; TEMRA cells were FACS-enriched. Random hexamers were used to reverse transcribe roughly 0.45 to 1 ug of RNA. Using its own MiXCR run on the immunoSEQ multiplex PCR reads, TCRdb lists one record per CDR3 protein. Among more than 100,000 distinct CDR3 sequences, just over 95% were seen once, and the ten largest hold 0.13% to 0.15%.

Sequenced input: CD4+ T cells from PBMCs. The genes are TRBV12-3 or TRBV12-4 and TRBJ1-1; D is uncertain. This sequence was found in a human donor with Susac syndrome. CDR3 in amino acids: CASSPNRFEAFF. Here the CDR3 DNA reads TGTGCCAGCAGTCCAAACAGATTTGAAGCTTTCTTT.